Here is one TCR beta chain with its context. Its binding antigen is unknown. Qualities for individual bases were not recorded, and no much larger clone is one base off. The junction shows trimming of 3 bases on V and 5 bases on J, plus 8 bases between the germline ends. CDR1 is given as MNHEY and CDR2 as SMNVEV, both from the germline V gene (reference sequence). The CDR3 holds 13 amino acids from the cysteine to the phenylalanine. Left in the record is the CDR3 DNA by itself, 39 bases read in frame from the first base. The data belong to a study of PD-1 and CTLA-4 blockade in melanoma (dated by TCRdb to the early 2020s). Study-wide context: In patients with melanoma, the researchers looked at the effects of CTLA-4 blockade versus PD-1 blockade on the CD8 T cell response that was melanoma-reactive.

The library came from the immunoSEQ multiplex PCR assay. What TCRdb holds here is the immuneACCESS table cut down to in-frame rearrangements. Part of the clones is not present; checked against another copy, under half of the missing clones reflect an unresolved V gene, and the others are unexplained. The sample yields 31,000 or so clones; about 88% were counted once. The ten largest make up roughly 7% of the sample. The chain couples TRBV27 to TRBJ1-5; confidence is insufficient to name the D gene. The sequence derives from a human donor with melanoma. Here the sequenced sample was CD8+ T cells from peripheral blood, taken from a patient given anti-PD-1 treatment. The nucleotide sequence is given as TGTGCCAGCAGTTTCGGTAGGGATCAGCCCCAGCATTTT. Its amino acids are CASSFGRDQPQHF.